This passage covers 3 T cell receptor beta chains from one sample sequenced in a study of control samples from healthy donors and cancer patients. Only in-frame clones appear in the TCRdb table, and some are missing; sequencing was by immunoSEQ multiplex PCR. The sample shows some 410,000 clones, around 90% of them seen only once. Material: PBMCs. The receptors derive from a man aged 40-50 years with head and neck cancer.

The gene calls are TRBV7-8 and TRBJ1-5; D might be TRBD1 (5 bases). The V and J ends lost 5 bases and 4 bases respectively, with 9 bases between them. Germline V gives CDR1 SGHVS, CDR2 FQNEAQ. The CDR3 length is 13 residues. CDR3 residues: CASSRDGNQPQHF. The CDR3 coding sequence is TGTGCCAGCAGCCGGGACGGGAATCAGCCCCAGCATTTT.

For this clone: This specimen includes other DNA sequences encoding the same CDR3. The chain carries TRBV5-1 and TRBJ1-4; TRBD1 matches 9 bases. The V gene's germline CDR1 is SGHRS and CDR2 YFSETQ. After removal of 4 bases from V and 0 bases from J, the junction contained 4 bases not matched to a gene. The CDR3 is 16 residues long. The CDR3 region has the DNA TGCGCCAGCAGCCTGGGACAGGGCGCAACTAATGAAAAACTGTTTTTT. Residues: CASSLGQGATNEKLFF.

The rearrangement uses TRBV7-2 and TRBJ1-3; the D gene is possibly TRBD1 (5 bases). CDR3 length: 17 residues. Trimming stripped 1 base from V and 0 bases from J, with 13 bases between. Germline loops: CDR1 SGHTA, CDR2 FQGNSA. This CDR3 is CASSLDPRGRSGNTIYF. The CDR3 DNA sequence: TGTGCCAGCAGCTTAGATCCTAGGGGCCGCTCTGGAAACACCATATATTTT.